These 27 T cell receptor beta chains were sequenced from one sample in a study of OX40 agonist ivuxolimab in advanced cancers. Repertoires were generated with immunoSEQ multiplex PCR, while TCRdb's copy carries only in-frame clones and drops some. The table shows around 57,000 clones, with 70% to 85% occurring only once. The sample in question was CD4+ or CD8+ T cells sorted from blood, obtained in a trial of the OX40 agonist ivuxolimab. The origin of the receptors is an adult with an advanced solid tumor such as melanoma, head and neck, liver or kidney cancer.

This clone appeared once. V usage is TRBV6-5 and J usage is TRBJ1-4; possibly TRBD1 for D (5 bases). The V end was cut by 6 bases, the J end by 10 bases, with 15 bases between. The CDR3 length is 13 residues. From germline, CDR1 is MNHEY and CDR2 SVGAGI. The DNA for the CDR3 is TGTGCCAGCAGGGGGAATTCGGGGGGAAAACTGTTTTTT. Residues: CASRGNSGGKLFF.

This clone was observed a handful of times. The chain employs TRBV19 and TRBJ2-7; D gene unclear. In germline, CDR1 is LNHDA, CDR2 SQIVND (reference sequence). This CDR3 region has 13 residues. Trimming removed 8 bases from V and 3 bases from J, with 14 bases in between. CDR3 sequence reads: CASSNSLLYEQYF. In DNA form, the CDR3 reads TGTGCCAGTTCGAACAGCCTACTCTACGAGCAGTACTTC.

This chain connects TRBV14 to TRBJ2-1; D remains unclear. This CDR3 region has 10 residues. Germline-derived CDR1 and CDR2 are SGHDN and FVKESK. CDR3 residues: CARLYNEQFF. As DNA, the CDR3 is TGTGCTAGGCTCTACAATGAGCAGTTCTTC.

The genes are TRBV6-6 and TRBJ1-1; TRBD1 might be the D (5 bases). The CDR3 is 14 residues long. Germline CDR1 MNHNY, CDR2 SVGAGI (reference sequence). With 10 bases removed from V and 2 bases from J, the gap between germline ends came to 17 bases. The CDR3 sequence: CATLRQLTNTEAFF. The DNA for the CDR3 is TGTGCCACACTGAGACAGCTAACTAACACTGAAGCTTTCTTT.

The chain combines TRBV6-1 with TRBJ2-3, with D tentatively TRBD2 (5 bases). In germline, CDR1 is MNHNS, CDR2 SASEGT. This CDR3 is 15 amino acids long. V was clipped by 4 bases and J by 1 base, with 12 bases between them. In DNA form, the CDR3 reads TGTGCCAGCAGTGGTTCGGGGTCGGGCACAGATACGCAGTATTTT. Translating gives CASSGSGSGTDTQYF.

This rearrangement joins TRBV5-5 to TRBJ2-1; no clear D gene. V was clipped by 0 bases and J by 5 bases, with 15 bases between them. The CDR3 has 16 amino acids. Germline CDR1 SGHKS, CDR2 YYEKEE (reference sequence). The CDR3 spells CASSLGKTTADNEQFF. CDR3 nucleotides: TGTGCCAGCAGCTTGGGAAAAACAACTGCTGACAATGAGCAGTTCTTC.

This chain connects TRBV7-2 to TRBJ2-7; 12 bases map to TRBD2. In germline, CDR1 is SGHTA, CDR2 FQGNSA. The CDR3 length is 18 residues. V lost 6 bases and J lost 3; bases outside the gene matches: 15. As DNA, the CDR3 is TGTGCCAGCAGAATAGGACGTACTAGCGGGGGGCCAAGCTACGAGCAGTACTTC. It codes for CASRIGRTSGGPSYEQYF.

With respect to this clone: The sample carries other DNA sequences with the same CDR3. The V call is TRBV28, the J call TRBJ1-1, with unresolved D. Germline lookup yields CDR1 MDHEN and CDR2 SYDVKM. The CDR3 loop spans 15 amino acids. The V end lost 5 bases, the J end lost 2 bases, and 15 bases lay between the germline ends. CDR3: CASSPRQGRNTEAFF. Here the CDR3 DNA reads TGTGCCAGCAGTCCCCGACAAGGTCGAAACACTGAAGCTTTCTTT.

The CDR3 DNA sequence: TGTGCCAGCAGTAGGACGCGCAGTTCCGGGGAGCTGTTTTTT. Its translation: CASSRTRSSGELFF. The genes are TRBV6-6 and TRBJ2-2; D call uncertain. Trimming cost V 5 bases and J 6 bases, with 13 bases left between them. This CDR3 comprises 14 residues. Germline V gene lookup returns CDR1 MNHNY and CDR2 SVGAGI (reference sequence).

In regard to this clone: The junction differs from germline at one of its ends, possibly a read error. The CDR3 here is CASGLGRITSQLF. The CDR3 DNA follows: TGTGCTAGTGGTTTGGGTCGGATTACCTCACAGCTCTTC. The chain employs TRBV12-5 and TRBJ2-1; D gene ambiguous. From germline, CDR1 is LGHNT and CDR2 FRNRAP. This CDR3 has 13 amino acids.

The chain's CDR3 is CASSPRGQGGHEQYF. CDR3 in DNA: TGCGCCAGCAGCCCAAGGGGTCAGGGAGGCCACGAGCAGTACTTC. The gene calls are TRBV5-1 and TRBJ2-7, with D perhaps matching TRBD2 (6 bases). V was pared by 4 bases and J by 5 bases, with 19 bases between. Per the germline V gene, CDR1 is SGHRS and CDR2 is YFSETQ. The CDR3 is 15 amino acids.

The CDR3 DNA sequence: TGTGCCAGCTCACCACAAACAGGGGGCGATGGCTACACCTTC. It codes for CASSPQTGGDGYTF. The chain combines TRBV18 with TRBJ1-2, with 9 nucleotides matching TRBD1. J gave up 6 bases and V 1 base, and 3 bases lay outside the gene matches. The germline V gene has CDR1 KGHSH and CDR2 LQKENI. The CDR3 loop spans 14 amino acids.

The chain employs TRBV7-9 and TRBJ1-2; D remains ambiguous. V lost 1 base and J lost 10, with 4 bases in between. There are 10 residues in the CDR3. CDR1 and CDR2 from the germline V gene are SEHNR and FQNEAQ (reference sequence). The CDR3 reads CASSLESYTF. CDR3 nucleotide sequence: TGTGCCAGCAGCTTAGAATCCTACACCTTC.

This sequence joins TRBV19 and TRBJ2-2; 8 bases agree with TRBD1. V dropped 9 bases and J dropped 2; count of bases not matched to a gene: 5. This CDR3 spans 14 amino acids. Germline V gene data show CDR1 as LNHDA and CDR2 as SQIVND (reference sequence). The CDR3 sequence is CASRDRGNTGELFF. The CDR3 bases are TGTGCCAGCCGTGACAGGGGAAACACCGGGGAGCTGTTTTTT.

By frequency in the sample, this clone is medium-sized (0.01 to 0.1%). The gene calls are TRBV2 and TRBJ1-6; D is possibly TRBD1 (6 bases). From germline, CDR1 is SNHLY and CDR2 FYNNEI. V lost 5 bases to trimming and J lost 8 bases, with 13 bases between them. This CDR3 contains 14 residues. The CDR3 here is CASSQGDTHSPLHF. The CDR3 DNA reads as TGTGCCAGCAGTCAAGGGGACACCCATTCACCCCTCCACTTT.

A note on this clone: A much larger clone is a single base away; this may be a read error. The chain is built from TRBV4-2 and TRBJ1-1; 7 positions agree with TRBD1. Germline CDR1 is LGHNA and CDR2 is YNFKEQ. J was trimmed by 3 bases and V by 5 bases; bases with no gene match: 12. The CDR3 totals 16 residues. Here the CDR3 reads CASSFRGDSLDTEAFF. CDR3 nucleotides: TGTGCCAGCAGCTTTAGAGGGGACAGTCTAGACACTGAAGCTTTCTTT.

The V and J genes are TRBV27 and TRBJ2-7, with 7 bases that match TRBD1. The V gene end was trimmed by 3 bases and the J gene end by 1 base; junction bases not matched to a gene: 6. Looked up from germline, CDR1 is MNHEY and CDR2 is SMNVEV (reference sequence). The length of the CDR3 is 15 residues. CDR3 sequence (DNA): TGTGCCAGCAGTTTGGAGCCAGGGGGATCCTACGAGCAGTACTTC. Protein sequence: CASSLEPGGSYEQYF.

The chain joins TRBV19 to TRBJ2-5; 9 positions match TRBD1. The CDR3 is 14 amino acids. Germline V gene sequence: CDR1 LNHDA, CDR2 SQIVND (reference sequence). The V segment lost 3 bases and the J segment 7 bases; nucleotides outside the gene matches: 6. The CDR3 DNA reads as TGTGCCAGTAGTATGGGACAGGGTCTTGGGACCCAGTACTTC. This encodes CASSMGQGLGTQYF.

The chain joins TRBV19 to TRBJ1-2, with TRBD1 matching 12 bases. Germline trimming cut 6 bases from V and 5 bases from J; bases unmatched to any gene: 7. The CDR3 is 15 amino acids. Germline V gives CDR1 LNHDA, CDR2 SQIVND (reference sequence). The CDR3 region has the DNA TGTGCCAGTAGCGGGACAGGGGGCTTTTCTTATGGCTACACCTTC. This sequence encodes CASSGTGGFSYGYTF.

V and J are TRBV15 and TRBJ1-2, with a tentative D call TRBD1 (5 bases). The CDR3 extends over 14 amino acids. Germline V gene data show CDR1 as LNHNV and CDR2 as YYDKDF (reference sequence). V gave up 4 bases and J gave up 6 bases, with 15 bases separating them. The CDR3 reads CATSTRQTRNGYTF. As DNA, the CDR3 is TGTGCCACCAGCACCCGACAGACGAGGAATGGCTACACCTTC. Using reference TRBV15 and TRBJ1-2 for the parts outside the CDR3, the full variable domain is DAMVIQNPRYQVTQFGKPVTLSCSQTLNHNVMYWYQQKSSQAPKLLFHYYDKDFNNEADTPDNFQSRRPNTSFCFLDIRSPGLGDTAMYLCATSTRQTRNGYTFGSGTRLTVV.

The chain is built from TRBV2 and TRBJ2-2; no firm D call. Deletions cut 2 bases from V and 2 bases from J, with 9 bases between. Germline-derived CDR1 and CDR2 are SNHLY and FYNNEI. The CDR3 is 15 amino acids. CDR3 region: CASSENGINTGELFF. In nucleotides, the CDR3 is TGTGCCAGCAGTGAAAATGGTATAAACACCGGGGAGCTGTTTTTT.

V is TRBV15 and J is TRBJ1-5; D is ambiguous. The V gene lost 5 bases and the J gene lost 7 bases, with 18 bases spanning the gap. Germline V lookup: CDR1 LNHNV, CDR2 YYDKDF (reference sequence). This CDR3 has 15 residues. The CDR3 is CATSEAGPGVQPQHF. In DNA, the CDR3 is TGTGCCACCAGCGAGGCAGGCCCCGGGGTACAGCCCCAGCATTTT.

This clone was detected only a few times. This chain connects TRBV27 to TRBJ2-1; TRBD2 matches at 13 bases. Germline CDR1 and CDR2: MNHEY and SMNVEV (reference sequence). The CDR3 is 19 amino acids. V was pared by 6 bases and J by 3 bases, with 14 bases of the junction left unmatched. CDR3 loop: CASRGGLAGAPLVYNEQFF. As DNA, the CDR3 is TGTGCCAGCAGAGGCGGACTAGCGGGGGCTCCCCTCGTCTACAATGAGCAGTTCTTC.

This rearrangement joins TRBV18 to TRBJ1-3; 7 bases align to TRBD1. The CDR3 has 17 residues. The J segment lost 4 bases and the V segment lost 3 bases, leaving 12 bases of the junction unmatched. The germline V gene has CDR1 KGHSH and CDR2 LQKENI. The CDR3 nucleotides read TGTGCCAGCTCACCTCCCCGCACAGGGGCCGCCGGAAACACCATATATTTT. Its translation is CASSPPRTGAAGNTIYF.

This rearrangement joins TRBV14 to TRBJ2-1; tentative D call: TRBD2 (5 bases). There are 15 residues in the CDR3. The germline V and J ends were trimmed by 4 bases and 2 bases, with 12 bases remaining between them. The V gene's germline CDR1 is SGHDN and CDR2 FVKESK. The CDR3 nucleotides read TGTGCCAGCAGCCCCCTCGAGGGAACCTACAATGAGCAGTTCTTC. Translating gives CASSPLEGTYNEQFF.

CDR3 region: CASRQGINTIYF. CDR3 sequence (DNA): TGTGCCAGTCGGCAGGGTATAAACACCATATATTTT. The rearrangement links TRBV19 to TRBJ1-3; D might be TRBD1 (5 bases). From germline, CDR1 is LNHDA and CDR2 SQIVND (reference sequence). The ends were cut back, 8 bases at V and 6 bases at J, with 11 bases in the middle. This CDR3 comprises 12 residues. Full variable domain (missing parts from reference TRBV19 and TRBJ1-3): DGGITQSPKYLFRKEGQNVTLSCEQNLNHDAMYWYRQDPGQGLRLIYYSQIVNDFQKGDIAEGYSVSREKKESFPLTVTSAQKNPTAFYLCASRQGINTIYFGEGSWLTVV.

The chain recombines TRBV5-6 with TRBJ2-3; unclear D gene. CDR3 length equals 11 residues. CDR1 and CDR2 from the germline V gene are SGHDT and YYEEEE. V lost 6 bases and J 9 bases, leaving 11 bases between the germline ends. The CDR3 region has the DNA TGTGCCAGCACCCAGGTTGGGACGCAGTATTTT. It yields the protein CASTQVGTQYF.